One sample yielded the 4 T cell receptor beta chains listed below, sequenced in a study of neurological immune-mediated disorders. TCRdb recomputed calls from the 5' RACE reads with MiXCR, one row per CDR3 protein. The sample carries approximately 66,000 distinct CDR3 sequences, about 4.9% recorded once. The sample taken for sequencing was PBMCs. These receptor sequences come from a man aged 25-45 years with multiple sclerosis.

This rearrangement joins TRBV3-1 to TRBJ2-7, with 10 positions matching TRBD1. Germline assignment: CDR1 LGHDT and CDR2 YNNKEL (reference sequence). The CDR3 is 15 residues long. V dropped 4 bases and J dropped 4; count of bases not matched to a gene: 7. The CDR3 loop reads CASSPGDRGLYEQYF. The CDR3 DNA reads TGTGCCAGCAGCCCCGGGGACAGGGGACTATACGAGCAGTACTTC.

A few counts support this clonotype. A clone one base away is much larger, so this may be a read error. V is TRBV18 and J is TRBJ1-1; maybe TRBD1 (6 bases). Trimming removed 5 bases from V and 2 bases from J, with 9 bases in between. The CDR3 contains 13 residues. Germline V CDR1 and CDR2: KGHSH, LQKENI. The DNA of the CDR3 is TGTGCCAGCTCAACAGGGACAAACACTGAAGCTTTCTTT. It yields the protein CASSTGTNTEAFF.

This clonotype was counted between two and nine times. V and J are TRBV14 and TRBJ1-1; D ambiguous. V lost 4 bases and J 8 bases, leaving 20 bases between the germline ends. Germline V gene sequence: CDR1 SGHDN, CDR2 FVKESK. The CDR3 totals 15 residues. This CDR3 is CASSLLGVVKGEAFF. The CDR3 DNA reads as TGTGCCAGCAGCCTCCTCGGGGTAGTCAAAGGAGAAGCTTTCTTT. Full variable domain (rest looked up from reference TRBV14 and TRBJ1-1): EAGVTQFPSHSVIEKGQTVTLRCDPISGHDNLYWYRRVMGKEIKFLLHFVKESKQDESGMPNNRFLAERTGGTYSTLKVQPAELEDSGVYFCASSLLGVVKGEAFFGQGTRLTVV.

This clonotype was detected ten times or more. This chain connects TRBV6-1 to TRBJ1-5, with 10 nucleotides matching TRBD1. Germline values: CDR1 MNHNS, CDR2 SASEGT. V gave up 6 bases and J gave up 3 bases; unmatched junction bases: 2. The CDR3 length is 14 residues. CDR3 residues: CASRDRGVNQPQHF. The CDR3 region has the DNA TGTGCCAGCAGGGACAGGGGGGTCAATCAGCCCCAGCATTTT.